This passage covers 30 T cell receptor beta chains from one sample sequenced in a study of blood T cell repertoires in COVID-19. Profiling relied on immunoSEQ multiplex PCR, and the TCRdb table lists in-frame clones only, not all of them. The sample lists about 200,000 clones; under 90% were seen once. Sequencing used peripheral blood. These receptors all come from a man in his 60s with acute or convalescent COVID-19.

This clone has more than one count but fewer than ten. J is TRBJ1-2 and V is TRBV11-2; a possible D gene is TRBD1 (5 bases). Germline V gives CDR1 SGHAT, CDR2 FQNNGV. The V gene lost 5 bases and the J gene lost 2 bases, with 12 bases spanning the gap. This CDR3 spans 14 amino acids. CDR3 in amino acids: CASSASGKNYGYTF. The CDR3 nucleotides read TGTGCCAGCAGCGCCTCAGGGAAAAACTATGGCTACACCTTC.

V usage is TRBV15 and J usage is TRBJ1-1; 7 bases agree with TRBD1. Germline V gene sequence: CDR1 LNHNV, CDR2 YYDKDF (reference sequence). The CDR3 contains 15 residues. With 0 bases clipped from V and 8 bases from J, the junction kept 9 bases outside the gene matches. The CDR3 coding sequence is TGTGCCACCAGCAGAGATTATCAAGGGGGCACGGAAGCTTTCTTT. It is translated as CATSRDYQGGTEAFF.

This clone has only a few counts. This chain connects TRBV7-3 to TRBJ2-1; weak D call: TRBD2 (5 bases). Germline V lookup: CDR1 SGHTA, CDR2 FQGTGA. This CDR3 has 14 amino acids. Deletions cut 2 bases from V and 6 bases from J, with 11 bases between. CDR3 sequence (DNA): TGTGCCAGCAGCTTACCCGGGATCGTCAATGAGCAGTTCTTC. Amino acid sequence: CASSLPGIVNEQFF.

This chain links TRBV11-2 with TRBJ1-2; tentative D call: TRBD1 (6 bases). The germline V gene encodes CDR1 SGHAT and CDR2 FQNNGV. V lost 5 bases and J 2 bases, leaving 12 bases between the germline ends. This CDR3 comprises 14 residues. The CDR3 DNA reads TGTGCCAGCAGCCCCCGGACAGAAAACTATGGCTACACCTTC. This translates into CASSPRTENYGYTF.

J is TRBJ2-1 and V is TRBV19, with D tentatively TRBD2 (6 bases). V shed 5 bases and J shed 8 bases, with 22 bases lying between them. CDR3 length equals 16 residues. Germline V gene sequence: CDR1 LNHDA, CDR2 SQIVND (reference sequence). The chain's CDR3 is CASSRTGGTGGYEQFF. The CDR3 DNA follows: TGTGCCAGTAGTCGGACGGGCGGGACGGGCGGCTATGAGCAGTTCTTC.

This clone was observed a single time. The V and J genes are TRBV10-2 and TRBJ2-1; 13 positions match TRBD2. The CDR3 is made up of 18 amino acids. V was pared by 2 bases and J by 4 bases, with 8 bases of the junction left unmatched. The germline CDR1 and CDR2 sequences are WSHSY and SAAADI. This CDR3 reads CASSEPGTSGAGYNEQFF. CDR3 bases: TGCGCCAGCAGTGAGCCTGGGACTAGCGGGGCGGGATACAATGAGCAGTTCTTC.

This chain connects TRBV7-6 to TRBJ2-7; unclear D gene. Trimming cost V 4 bases and J 5 bases, with 12 bases left between them. The V gene's germline CDR1 is SGHVS and CDR2 FNYEAQ. CDR3 length: 13 residues. CDR3 coding DNA: TGTGCCAGCAGCTCTCCAAGTGGAGACGAGCAGTACTTC. Amino acid sequence: CASSSPSGDEQYF. The full variable domain, rest sourced from reference TRBV7-6 and TRBJ2-7, is GAGVSQSPRYKVTKRGQDVALRCDPISGHVSLYWYRQALGQGPEFLTYFNYEAQQDKSGLPNDRFSAERPEGSISTLTIQRTEQRDSAMYRCASSSPSGDEQYFGPGTRLTVT.

The chain recombines TRBV6-5 with TRBJ1-6; D possibly corresponds to TRBD1 (5 bases). The germline V gene encodes CDR1 MNHEY and CDR2 SVGAGI. CDR3 length: 15 residues. Trimming pared 6 bases from V and 5 bases from J, leaving 14 bases between. The CDR3 sequence: CASSGGTGDNSPLHF. DNA of the CDR3: TGTGCCAGCAGCGGCGGGACGGGAGATAATTCACCCCTCCACTTT.

The chain is built from TRBV18 and TRBJ2-7, with 9 bases fitting TRBD2. The junction had 1 base not matched to a gene; V was cut back by 3 bases and J by 1 base. Germline assignment: CDR1 KGHSH and CDR2 LQKENI. The CDR3 extends over 14 amino acids. As DNA, the CDR3 is TGTGCCAGCTCACCTAGCGGGAGTTCCTACGAGCAGTACTTC. Translating gives CASSPSGSSYEQYF.

This chain joins TRBV27 and TRBJ1-1; TRBD1 matches 9 bases. J was trimmed by 11 bases and V by 2 bases; bases with no gene match: 6. Germline V gene data show CDR1 as MNHEY and CDR2 as SMNVEV (reference sequence). The CDR3 is 13 residues long. CDR3 sequence (DNA): TGTGCCAGCAGTTTAAACAGGGGGCGCGTGGCTTTCTTT. As protein: CASSLNRGRVAFF.

The V gene is TRBV11-2, the J gene TRBJ2-7; 10 bases map to TRBD2. The CDR3 is 14 residues long. V dropped 5 bases and J dropped 4; count of bases not matched to a gene: 5. Germline assignment: CDR1 SGHAT and CDR2 FQNNGV. The CDR3 sequence: CASSLTTSGYEQYF. The CDR3 DNA is TGTGCCAGCAGCCTTACGACTAGCGGGTACGAGCAGTACTTC.

This chain connects TRBV7-8 to TRBJ1-6; 8 positions match TRBD1. Germline V lookup: CDR1 SGHVS, CDR2 FQNEAQ. The CDR3 consists of 14 residues. V was pared by 4 bases and J by 7 bases, with 3 bases of the junction left unmatched. CDR3 region: CASSSRDRNSPLHF. The CDR3 coding sequence is TGTGCCAGCAGCTCGCGGGACAGGAATTCACCCCTCCACTTT.

This rearrangement joins TRBV7-2 to TRBJ1-6; D is undetermined. The V gene lost 3 bases and the J gene lost 7 bases, with 4 bases spanning the gap. Germline CDR1 is SGHTA and CDR2 is FQGNSA. The CDR3 has 12 amino acids. CDR3 sequence reads: CASSFMNSPLHF. DNA for the CDR3: TGTGCCAGCAGCTTTATGAATTCACCCCTCCACTTT.

V usage is TRBV27 and J usage is TRBJ2-7, with 11 bases matching TRBD1. The CDR3 consists of 16 residues. Germline V gene lookup returns CDR1 MNHEY and CDR2 SMNVEV (reference sequence). The V gene end was trimmed by 2 bases and the J gene end by 3 bases; junction bases not matched to a gene: 6. The CDR3 protein is CASSLTRDRGDYEQYF. The CDR3 nucleotides read TGTGCCAGCAGTTTAACCCGGGACAGGGGGGACTACGAGCAGTACTTC.

The chain is built from TRBV11-2 and TRBJ1-3; D is unresolved. Germline values: CDR1 SGHAT, CDR2 FQNNGV. The CDR3 contains 18 residues. V was clipped by 1 base and J by 0 bases, with 16 bases between them. The CDR3 DNA is TGTGCCAGCAGCTTAGTTTATCCAGGCCCAAGCTCTGGAAACACCATATATTTT. It yields the protein CASSLVYPGPSSGNTIYF.

The chain links TRBV13 to TRBJ2-7, with D hard to call. The CDR3 totals 13 residues. The V end was cut by 4 bases, the J end by 7 bases, with 14 bases between. Germline assignment: CDR1 PRHDT and CDR2 FYEKMQ (reference sequence). Here the CDR3 reads CASSSPWAREQYF. For the CDR3, the DNA is TGTGCCAGCAGCTCCCCCTGGGCTCGGGAGCAGTACTTC.

CDR3 sequence reads: CASSDSSRGSPLHF. The CDR3 DNA is TGTGCCAGCAGTGACTCGTCAAGGGGTTCACCCCTCCACTTT. The chain combines TRBV6-4 with TRBJ1-6; TRBD1 might be the D (5 bases). The V gene's germline CDR1 is MRHNA and CDR2 SNTAGT. V shed 0 bases and J shed 9 bases, with 9 bases lying between them. The CDR3 totals 14 residues.

This chain joins TRBV14 and TRBJ1-1; a possible D gene is TRBD1 (5 bases). There are 15 residues in the CDR3. The germline CDR1 and CDR2 sequences are SGHDN and FVKESK. V dropped 0 bases and J dropped 4 bases, with 12 bases sitting between them. CDR3 residues: CASSQDSQGGTEAFF. CDR3 in DNA: TGTGCCAGCAGCCAAGATAGCCAGGGAGGCACTGAAGCTTTCTTT.

The genes are TRBV6-6 and TRBJ2-1; tentative D call: TRBD1 (5 bases). The CDR3 totals 13 residues. Germline values: CDR1 MNHNY, CDR2 SVGAGI (reference sequence). The germline V and J ends were trimmed by 2 bases and 10 bases, with 12 bases remaining between them. CDR3 DNA sequence: TGTGCCAGCAGTTACGGAGCAGGGTTGGAGCAGTTCTTC. This translates into CASSYGAGLEQFF.

The V gene is TRBV10-3, the J gene TRBJ1-5; a weak D match, TRBD1 (6 bases). Germline V gives CDR1 ENHRY, CDR2 SYGVKD. The CDR3 contains 15 residues. The V and J ends lost 5 bases and 6 bases respectively, with 17 bases between them. In nucleotides, the CDR3 is TGTGCCATCAGTCCGGGGTTACAGGGTGCTCAGCCCCAGCATTTT. Its translation is CAISPGLQGAQPQHF.

V gene TRBV4-3 combines with J gene TRBJ2-2, with TRBD2 matching over 8 bases. V shed 4 bases and J 2 bases; nucleotides not matched to a gene: 3. The CDR3 consists of 15 residues. CDR1 and CDR2 (germline): LGHNA, YSLEER. In DNA, the CDR3 is TGCGCCAGCAGCCTAGGGACTAGTAACACCGGGGAGCTGTTTTTT. It yields the protein CASSLGTSNTGELFF.

The chain employs TRBV2 and TRBJ1-2; a weak D match, TRBD1 (6 bases). The ends were cut back, 7 bases at V and 8 bases at J, with 26 bases in the middle. CDR1 and CDR2 from the germline V gene are SNHLY and FYNNEI. This CDR3 spans 16 amino acids. CDR3 in amino acids: CASTLGGEQGGKGYTF. CDR3 sequence (DNA): TGTGCCAGCACCCTTGGGGGGGAACAGGGCGGCAAGGGCTACACCTTC.

The chain links TRBV29-1 to TRBJ2-7; 7 bases are shared with TRBD1. V lost 3 bases to trimming and J lost 3 bases; unmatched junction nucleotides: 5. Germline CDR1 reads SQVTM; CDR2 reads ANQGSEA. This CDR3 has 13 residues. The CDR3 reads CSVDGRDSYEQYF. As DNA, the CDR3 is TGCAGCGTTGATGGTAGGGACAGCTACGAGCAGTACTTC.

The J gene is TRBJ2-1, the V gene TRBV18, with a tentative D call TRBD1 (6 bases). CDR1 KGHSH and CDR2 LQKENI come from the germline V gene. Trimming removed 1 base from V and 7 bases from J, with 11 bases in between. The CDR3 is made up of 14 amino acids. The CDR3 sequence is CASSPRQAGNEQFF. Here the CDR3 DNA reads TGTGCCAGCTCACCACGACAGGCCGGGAATGAGCAGTTCTTC.

The V and J genes are TRBV14 and TRBJ2-2; TRBD2 is a possible D gene (5 bases). Trimming removed 1 base at V and 5 bases at J, with 8 bases between. The length of the CDR3 is 14 residues. Germline-derived CDR1 and CDR2 are SGHDN and FVKESK. The CDR3 loop reads CASSQVRGTGELFF. For the CDR3, the DNA is TGTGCCAGCAGCCAAGTTCGGGGTACCGGGGAGCTGTTTTTT.

The V call is TRBV5-1, the J call TRBJ2-7, with TRBD1 as a possible D gene (6 bases). This CDR3 comprises 13 residues. CDR1 and CDR2 from the germline V gene are SGHRS and YFSETQ. Trimming stripped 4 bases from V and 0 bases from J, with 8 bases between. CDR3 loop: CASSSRGSYEQYF. The CDR3 DNA is TGCGCCAGCAGCAGCAGGGGCTCCTACGAGCAGTACTTC.

The chain is built from TRBV2 and TRBJ1-6, with 8 bases lining up with TRBD1. The V gene's germline CDR1 is SNHLY and CDR2 FYNNEI. The CDR3 has 14 residues. V shed 6 bases and J 9 bases; nucleotides not matched to a gene: 7. The CDR3 DNA sequence: TGTGCCAGCAGAAGGGAGACAGGGGTTTCACCCCTCCACTTT. Translation gives CASRRETGVSPLHF. Together with reference TRBV2 and TRBJ1-6, the CDR3 gives the full variable domain: EPEVTQTPSHQVTQMGQEVILRCVPISNHLYFYWYRQILGQKVEFLVSFYNNEISEKSEIFDDQFSVERPDGSNFTLKIRSTKLEDSAMYFCASRRETGVSPLHFGNGTRLTVT.

V gene TRBV5-4 combines with J gene TRBJ1-3; 7 bases align to TRBD1. Germline CDR1 is SGHNT and CDR2 is YYREEE (reference sequence). The CDR3 has 16 amino acids. V shed 0 bases, J shed 1 base, and the junction held 4 bases outside the gene matches. The CDR3 reads CASSLDAGGSGNTIYF. The CDR3 DNA is TGTGCCAGCAGCTTGGATGCAGGGGGTTCTGGAAACACCATATATTTT. Together with reference TRBV5-4 and TRBJ1-3, the CDR3 gives the full variable domain: ETGVTQSPTHLIKTRGQQVTLRCSSQSGHNTVSWYQQALGQGPQFIFQYYREEENGRGNFPPRFSGLQFPNYSSELNVNALELDDSALYLCASSLDAGGSGNTIYFGEGSWLTVV.

This chain joins TRBV24-1 and TRBJ2-1; D is uncertain. Germline assignment: CDR1 KGHDR and CDR2 SFDVKD. This CDR3 comprises 12 residues. The V and J ends lost 5 bases and 3 bases respectively, with 4 bases between them. The CDR3 here is CATSGYYNEQFF. For the CDR3, the DNA is TGTGCCACCAGTGGTTACTACAATGAGCAGTTCTTC.

This clone was seen more than once but under ten times. This rearrangement joins TRBV28 to TRBJ1-5, with 9 bases lining up with TRBD1. The CDR3 totals 17 residues. CDR1 MDHEN and CDR2 SYDVKM come from the germline V gene. J gave up 0 bases and V 6 bases, and 9 bases lay outside the gene matches. The CDR3 region is CASSSGQGSYSNQPQHF. CDR3 DNA sequence: TGTGCCAGCAGCTCCGGACAGGGGTCATATAGCAATCAGCCCCAGCATTTT.